This T cell receptor (beta chain) was sequenced in a study of CD8 T cells in ankylosing spondylitis (dated by TCRdb to 2015 to 2018). Turning to the overall study: The study profiled T cell receptor beta repertoires in healthy donors and ankylosing spondylitis patients to find disease-linked TCR variants. The full study cohort comprised some 27 ankylosing spondylitis patients and roughly 110 healthy donors. Peripheral blood samples were taken, and synovial fluid was additionally collected from ankylosing spondylitis patients.

The CDR3 starts with the cysteine, ends with the phenylalanine, and has 9 residues. Only the CDR3 region is kept as DNA, spanning 27 bases read in frame from base 1. Trimming removed 3 bases from V and 6 bases from J, leaving 1 base between the germline ends. CDR1 and CDR2 are drawn from the germline V gene: SQVTM, ANQGSEA. This clonotype occurred a few times. Which antigen it targets is not known. One base away there is no much larger clone; base qualities are not given. The paper as a whole reports these results and caveats: Blood from ankylosing spondylitis patients appeared to be characterized by a TCR beta motif made up of under ten highly homologous amino acid variants. The disease-linked clones were reported to be significantly enriched in matched synovial fluid samples from ankylosing spondylitis patients. Some motif variants were previously reported in synovial fluid and blood of reactive arthritis patients, suggesting common disease-initiation mechanisms. The disease-linked clones had a CD8+ phenotype and were found at relatively low frequencies in peripheral blood.

For sequencing, an Illumina HiSeq 2500 was employed. Quantitative 5'-RACE with molecular barcodes was used to prepare TCR beta libraries. Regarding the original processing steps: A new computational method, built on a probabilistic model of VDJ rearrangement, was used to identify disease-linked TCR variants. Using fastp trimming at Q25 and MiXCR clonotype assembly, TCRdb reanalyzed the public sequencing data and kept in-frame beta chains. Identical CDR3 protein sequences are pooled into one entry, listed with their most common genes and DNA. These V and J calls derive from TCRdb rather than the authors' analysis. Counted in this sample were 200,000 to 250,000 distinct CDR3 sequences; 15% to 20% of them appeared once. Of the sample, 42% is held by the ten largest clones.

The specimen was blood, either unsorted or a sorted T cell fraction (not recorded which). This chain joins TRBV29-1 to TRBJ2-3; the D gene lacks a confident call. This clonotype was sampled from a male donor with ankylosing spondylitis. Here is the DNA: TGCAGCGTTGATGATACGCAGTATTTT. Protein translation: CSVDDTQYF.